Given below is one TCR beta chain in context. The antigen it binds to is not known. Per-base quality was not reported, and no clone a single base away is much larger than it. The immunoSEQ Assay, a bias-controlled multiplex PCR, was used to amplify TCRbeta CDR3 regions from genomic DNA. In the paper's pipeline: Nucleated cell counts per sample were estimated from amplification of reference gene primers within the assay. To quantify the absolute abundance of each unique TCRbeta CDR3 rearrangement, sequence reads were collapsed and filtered. For each sample, productive Simpson clonality was calculated as the square root of Simpson's diversity index across productive rearrangements. The clones in this table, taken by TCRdb from immuneACCESS, are in-frame only. Not every clone is retained; where verified, under half of the shortfall comes from an unresolved V gene, and the cause of the rest is unknown. D and trimming were read from the DNA, whereas the V and J calls and clone size are those reported in that table. The sample has roughly 160,000 clones on record, more than 85% of them singletons. Approximately 0.5% of the sample goes to the ten largest clones.

The data were taken from a study of blood T cell repertoires in COVID-19 (dated by TCRdb to the early 2020s). Regarding the research as a whole: Samples from collaborators originated in the United States, Italy and Spain and spanned both the acute and convalescent phases of COVID-19. The material from the prospective study consisted of cDNA or gDNA derived from T cells, B-cell-depleted T cells, or PBMCs. Deeply sampled blood TCRbeta repertoires from subjects exposed to, actively infected with, or recovered from COVID-19 were included in the dataset. The repertoires were released in a freely available public database intended as a resource for research on the immune response to SARS-CoV-2. Samples came from the ongoing ImmuneRACE study (first 160 participants) plus 1,254 subjects from 6 global collaborators. Nearly every sample came with metadata listing a de-identified subject ID, COVID-19 status, age in years and sex. Where HLA class I and class II types were available, the types were taken from metadata supplied by the sample provider, not from assay-based typing.

Each collaborating institution followed its own protocols to collect whole blood in K2EDTA tubes. Collaborator samples were shipped for TCRbeta analysis as frozen whole blood, isolated PBMCs, or DNA extracted from either sample type. The full study reports these points: The amount of clinical and demographic metadata varied by source and participant and was provided uncurated.

Specimen: peripheral blood. The TCR originated in a man aged 50 to 59 with acute or convalescent COVID-19.

The nucleotide sequence is TGTGCCAGCAGCTTAATTGGTTCGGGGGAAAACACCGGGGAGCTGTTTTTT. Protein translation: CASSLIGSGENTGELFF. The chain is assembled from TRBV7-2 and TRBJ2-2; the D segment could be TRBD2, given 6 matching bases. The CDR3 runs 17 amino acids, cysteine and phenylalanine included. CDR3 DNA only is kept here, 51 bases in frame from base 1. The germline V gene gives CDR1 as SGHTA and CDR2 as FQGNSA. V and J are truncated by 2 bases and 2 bases respectively, leaving an intervening sequence of 15 bases.